Presented here are 4 T cell receptor beta chains from one specimen sequenced in a study of blood T cell repertoires in COVID-19. Sequencing used immunoSEQ multiplex PCR; TCRdb keeps in-frame clones, though not all of them. The table has 220,000 or so clones, 70% to 85% seen once. The sample comprised peripheral blood. The receptors come from a woman of 80 years or more with acute or convalescent COVID-19.

V and J are TRBV6-4 and TRBJ2-3; D unresolved. The V and J ends lost 6 bases and 0 bases respectively, with 13 bases between them. The CDR3 spans 15 residues. Looked up from germline, CDR1 is MRHNA and CDR2 is SNTAGT. This chain's CDR3 is CASSYTFSSTDTQYF. CDR3 DNA sequence: TGTGCCAGCAGCTATACCTTCTCTAGCACAGATACGCAGTATTTT.

The CDR3 spells CASSLGTAGGEETQYF. CDR3 coding DNA: TGTGCCAGCAGCTTAGGGACAGCGGGGGGGGAGGAGACCCAGTACTTC. This chain links TRBV7-2 with TRBJ2-5, with TRBD2 matching over 10 bases. CDR3 size: 16 residues. V gave up 1 base and J gave up 5 bases; unmatched junction bases: 7. From germline, CDR1 is SGHTA and CDR2 FQGNSA.

This chain links TRBV9 with TRBJ1-3; 7 bases map to TRBD1. CDR1 is SGDLS and CDR2 is YYNGEE in the germline V gene. Losses at the gene ends were 3 bases for V and 0 bases for J; bases not matched to a gene: 3. The CDR3 runs to 15 residues. The CDR3, as DNA: TGTGCCAGCAGCGGAACAGGGGCCTCTGGAAACACCATATATTTT. Residues: CASSGTGASGNTIYF.

The CDR3 nucleotides are TGTGCCAGCACCCGGCCGCGACCAGGACAGGAAGCTTTCTTT. Translation gives CASTRPRPGQEAFF. The chain couples TRBV28 to TRBJ1-1; D is perhaps TRBD1 (6 bases). CDR3 size: 14 residues. The ends were cut back, 7 bases at V and 8 bases at J, with 20 bases in the middle. Germline V gives CDR1 MDHEN, CDR2 SYDVKM.